These 11 T cell receptor beta chains were all obtained from the same sample, sequenced in a study of blood T cell repertoires in COVID-19. Clones were sequenced by immunoSEQ multiplex PCR, and TCRdb holds only the in-frame ones, with some missing. The table includes 40,000 to 45,000 clones, 85% to 95% detected once. The specimen sequenced was peripheral blood. The receptor set was obtained from a middle-aged man with COVID-19, enrolled during active disease.

This chain joins TRBV12-5 and TRBJ2-5; D might be TRBD1 (6 bases). The CDR3 totals 13 residues. Per the germline V gene, CDR1 is LGHNT and CDR2 is FRNRAP. V was clipped by 6 bases and J by 2 bases, with 10 bases between them. In nucleotides, the CDR3 is TGTGCTAGTGGACAGGGAAAACAAGAGACCCAGTACTTC. As protein: CASGQGKQETQYF.

This chain uses TRBV27 with TRBJ2-5; 8 bases are shared with TRBD2. V dropped 1 base and J dropped 3; count of bases not matched to a gene: 1. The CDR3 length is 14 residues. Germline values: CDR1 MNHEY, CDR2 SMNVEV (reference sequence). Written as DNA, the CDR3 is TGTGCCAGCAGTTTATTTAGCGGGGAAGAGACCCAGTACTTC. This codes for CASSLFSGEETQYF.

The chain employs TRBV2 and TRBJ1-5; possibly TRBD1 for D (6 bases). V dropped 5 bases and J dropped 5 bases, with 13 bases sitting between them. The CDR3 is made up of 14 amino acids. CDR1 and CDR2 from the germline V gene are SNHLY and FYNNEI. This chain's CDR3 is CASSREGDYQPQHF. CDR3 nucleotide sequence: TGTGCCAGCAGTAGAGAGGGGGATTATCAGCCCCAGCATTTT. Variable domain in full (rest from reference TRBV2 and TRBJ1-5): EPEVTQTPSHQVTQMGQEVILRCVPISNHLYFYWYRQILGQKVEFLVSFYNNEISEKSEIFDDQFSVERPDGSNFTLKIRSTKLEDSAMYFCASSREGDYQPQHFGDGTRLSIL.

The genes are TRBV4-1 and TRBJ2-6, with TRBD2 matching 13 bases. J lost 0 bases, V lost 4 bases, and 3 bases had no gene match. The CDR3 extends over 18 amino acids. The V gene's germline CDR1 is MGHRA and CDR2 YSYEKL. Here the CDR3 DNA reads TGCGCCAGCAGCCTTAGGACTAGCGGGGGCTCTGGGGCCAACGTCCTGACTTTC. It specifies CASSLRTSGGSGANVLTF.

The chain couples TRBV25-1 to TRBJ1-3; the D gene is possibly TRBD1 (5 bases). Per the germline V gene, CDR1 is MGHDK and CDR2 is SYGVNS. V lost 7 bases and J lost 0, with 13 bases in between. The CDR3 is 15 amino acids. The DNA of the CDR3 is TGTGCCAGCATCTCAGGCGGGGCCTCTGGAAACACCATATATTTT. It translates to CASISGGASGNTIYF.

The rearrangement uses TRBV7-2 and TRBJ2-7; 8 bases agree with TRBD1. After removal of 6 bases from V and 4 bases from J, the junction contained 11 bases not matched to a gene. The CDR3 length is 15 residues. Germline V CDR1 and CDR2: SGHTA, FQGNSA. The CDR3 here is CASRGDRGWLYEQYF. The CDR3 DNA follows: TGTGCCAGCAGAGGCGACAGGGGTTGGCTTTACGAGCAGTACTTC.

The CDR3 bases are TGTGCCACCAGCATAAACTGGAACACCGGGGAGCTGTTTTTT. Translated: CATSINWNTGELFF. This chain uses TRBV15 with TRBJ2-2; D remains unclear. The CDR3 contains 14 residues. Germline lookup yields CDR1 LNHNV and CDR2 YYDKDF (reference sequence). V lost 4 bases and J 1 base, leaving 7 bases between the germline ends.

The rearrangement joins TRBV18 to TRBJ2-3; 11 bases are a match to TRBD1. The germline V gene encodes CDR1 KGHSH and CDR2 LQKENI. This CDR3 is 16 amino acids long. V lost 6 bases to trimming and J lost 4 bases; unmatched junction nucleotides: 9. CDR3 in amino acids: CASSQRTGGLSDTQYF. As DNA, the CDR3 is TGTGCCAGCTCCCAGAGGACAGGGGGCCTGTCAGATACGCAGTATTTT.

The gene calls are TRBV25-1 and TRBJ1-4; 7 bases fit TRBD1. The germline gives CDR1 MGHDK, CDR2 SYGVNS. The CDR3 is made up of 16 amino acids. The J segment lost 6 bases and the V segment lost 5 bases, leaving 12 bases of the junction unmatched. In DNA form, the CDR3 reads TGTGCCAGCAGTAAATCCGGTGAGGGGGCCGATGAAAAACTGTTTTTT. Translation gives CASSKSGEGADEKLFF.

The chain is built from TRBV5-4 and TRBJ1-1, with 7 bases matching TRBD1. Per germline, CDR1 SGHNT and CDR2 YYREEE (reference sequence). V trimming: 4 bases; J trimming: 0 bases; junction bases outside the gene matches: 3. There are 14 residues in the CDR3. The CDR3 protein is CASSDGTVNTEAFF. Here the CDR3 DNA reads TGTGCCAGCAGCGACGGGACAGTGAACACTGAAGCTTTCTTT.

The chain carries TRBV5-1 and TRBJ2-3; TRBD2 agrees at 7 bases. In germline, CDR1 is SGHRS, CDR2 YFSETQ. The V gene end was trimmed by 4 bases and the J gene end by 0 bases; junction bases not matched to a gene: 14. The CDR3 has 18 amino acids. The CDR3 DNA reads TGCGCCAGCAGCCCCATGAAAGGGCGGGGGTTAAGCACAGATACGCAGTATTTT. It specifies CASSPMKGRGLSTDTQYF.